This record concerns one T cell receptor (beta chain) sequence. Antigen: not known. This entry is derived from a study of blood T cells in healthy people across ages. Study-wide findings and caveats: More naive CD4+ cells and higher diversity marked long-lived donors relative to aged donors. PBMCs that were unsorted prevented a conclusive naive versus antigen-experienced comparison. TCR beta diversity, measured per million T cells, fell in a roughly linear way with age.

For the second PCR, which ran for about 7 to 11 cycles, a sample-barcoded 5' primer and a J-beta primer mix were used. TCRdb recomputed calls from the 5' RACE reads with MiXCR, one row per CDR3 protein. The sample consists of roughly 1,300,000 distinct CDR3 sequences, roughly 59% of them appearing once. Germline V gene lookup returns CDR1 MNHNY and CDR2 SVGAGI (reference sequence). Trimming took off 5 bases at V and 6 bases at J, with 25 bases between the two ends. The CDR3 extends over 17 amino acids. Sequenced: blood. The chain couples TRBV6-6 to TRBJ1-1; perhaps TRBD1 as D (6 bases). This clonotype was sampled from a man younger than 35 in good health. Here the CDR3 reads CASSAQTGGRLGSEAFF. The CDR3, as DNA: TGTGCCAGCAGTGCCCAGACTGGGGGGCGCTTGGGGTCTGAAGCTTTCTTT.